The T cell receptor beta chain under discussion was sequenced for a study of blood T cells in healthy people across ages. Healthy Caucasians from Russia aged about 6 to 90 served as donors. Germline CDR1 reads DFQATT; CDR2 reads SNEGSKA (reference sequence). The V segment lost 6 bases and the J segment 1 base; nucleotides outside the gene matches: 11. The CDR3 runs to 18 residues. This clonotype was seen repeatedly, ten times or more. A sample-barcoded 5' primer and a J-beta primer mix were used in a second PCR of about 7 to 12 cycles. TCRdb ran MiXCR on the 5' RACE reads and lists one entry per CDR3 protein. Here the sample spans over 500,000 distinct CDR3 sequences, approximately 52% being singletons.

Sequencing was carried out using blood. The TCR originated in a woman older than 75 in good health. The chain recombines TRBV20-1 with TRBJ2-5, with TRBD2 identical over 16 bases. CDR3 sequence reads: CSAQSGLAGGSLQETQYF. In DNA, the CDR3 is TGCAGTGCCCAATCGGGACTAGCGGGAGGGAGTCTCCAAGAGACCCAGTACTTC.